One and the same sample provided the 6 T cell receptor beta chains below, sequenced in a study of shared clonotypes between healthy human individuals. Here immunoSEQ multiplex PCR was the method, and the copy in TCRdb shows in-frame clones only, minus some. The table records millions of clones, about 92% of them present only once. The naive CD8 population came from CD45RO-negative cells selected for CCR7, without terminally differentiated effector memory CD45RA+ cells. The material sequenced was naive CD8+ T cells from PBMCs. Receptor source: a man younger than 35 in good health. Some clones in this sample may be carry-over from other donors' samples.

The table lists this clone with a few counts. The same CDR3 arises from other DNA sequences in this sample as well. This chain links TRBV27 with TRBJ2-7, with a weak D call TRBD2 (5 bases). Germline V gene sequence: CDR1 MNHEY, CDR2 SMNVEV (reference sequence). The CDR3 runs to 14 residues. Between the trimmed V and J ends, which lost 2 bases and 0 bases, there was a span of 8 bases. The CDR3 DNA sequence: TGTGCCAGCAGTTTAGCGGGTCCCTCCTACGAGCAGTACTTC. It encodes CASSLAGPSYEQYF.

This clone was detected once. The chain links TRBV18 to TRBJ2-3; D not resolved. This CDR3 spans 14 amino acids. Between the trimmed V and J ends, which lost 6 bases and 1 base, there was a span of 11 bases. CDR1 KGHSH and CDR2 LQKENI come from the germline V gene. This CDR3 is CASSFSGGTDTQYF. The CDR3 nucleotides read TGTGCCAGCTCTTTTTCAGGCGGCACAGATACGCAGTATTTT.

This clone was seen only a few times. The chain couples TRBV29-1 to TRBJ2-5; TRBD1 aligns across 7 bases. Per the germline V gene, CDR1 is SQVTM and CDR2 is ANQGSEA. CDR3 length: 13 amino acids. J lost 2 bases, V lost 2 bases, and 2 bases had no gene match. The CDR3 DNA reads as TGCAGCGTTGAACAGGGGGAACAAGAGACCCAGTACTTC. This encodes CSVEQGEQETQYF.

The genes are TRBV10-3 and TRBJ1-4; D ambiguous. Germline CDR1 ENHRY, CDR2 SYGVKD. This CDR3 is 15 amino acids long. The ends were cut back, 0 bases at V and 7 bases at J, with 12 bases in the middle. The CDR3 DNA follows: TGTGCCATCAGTGAGTCGAGGGTGGGAGGTGAAAAACTGTTTTTT. It yields the protein CAISESRVGGEKLFF.

V usage is TRBV15 and J usage is TRBJ2-7; possible D gene TRBD2, 5 bases. CDR1 is LNHNV, CDR2 YYDKDF, per germline (reference sequence). Deletions cut 0 bases from V and 6 bases from J, with 15 bases between. The CDR3 totals 15 residues. CDR3 region: CATSRDGELSGEQYF. As DNA, the CDR3 is TGTGCCACCAGCAGAGACGGGGAACTCTCAGGCGAGCAGTACTTC.

V and J are TRBV9 and TRBJ1-2; D call uncertain. Germline CDR1 and CDR2: SGDLS and YYNGEE. V gave up 6 bases and J gave up 4 bases, with 10 bases separating them. The CDR3 totals 12 residues. This CDR3 is CASTLDAYGYTF. CDR3 bases: TGTGCCAGCACCCTAGACGCCTATGGCTACACCTTC.